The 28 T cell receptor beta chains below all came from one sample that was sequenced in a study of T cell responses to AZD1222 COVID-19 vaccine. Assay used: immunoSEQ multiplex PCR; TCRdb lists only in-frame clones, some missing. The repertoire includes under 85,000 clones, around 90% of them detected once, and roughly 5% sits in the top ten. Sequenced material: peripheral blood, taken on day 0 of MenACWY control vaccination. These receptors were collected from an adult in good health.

Here the CDR3 DNA reads TGTGCCAGCAGCTCTCCTACAGACAGGGCGGCTGGAAACACCATATATTTT. Encoded protein: CASSSPTDRAAGNTIYF. The chain recombines TRBV13 with TRBJ1-3, with TRBD1 matching 7 bases. The CDR3 loop spans 17 amino acids. The germline V gene encodes CDR1 PRHDT and CDR2 FYEKMQ (reference sequence). Germline trimming cut 4 bases from V and 2 bases from J; bases unmatched to any gene: 11.

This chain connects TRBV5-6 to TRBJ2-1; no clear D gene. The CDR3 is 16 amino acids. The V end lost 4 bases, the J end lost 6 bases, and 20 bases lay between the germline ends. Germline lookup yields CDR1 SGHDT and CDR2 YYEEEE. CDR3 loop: CASSPRVQLGSNEQFF. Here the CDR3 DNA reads TGTGCCAGCAGCCCTCGGGTGCAGCTGGGAAGCAATGAGCAGTTCTTC.

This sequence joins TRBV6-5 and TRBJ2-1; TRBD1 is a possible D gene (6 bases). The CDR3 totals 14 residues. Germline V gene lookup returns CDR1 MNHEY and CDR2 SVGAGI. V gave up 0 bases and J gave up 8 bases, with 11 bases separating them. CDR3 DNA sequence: TGTGCCAGCAGTTACTCGGGGGCCCGGGATGAGCAGTTCTTC. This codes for CASSYSGARDEQFF.

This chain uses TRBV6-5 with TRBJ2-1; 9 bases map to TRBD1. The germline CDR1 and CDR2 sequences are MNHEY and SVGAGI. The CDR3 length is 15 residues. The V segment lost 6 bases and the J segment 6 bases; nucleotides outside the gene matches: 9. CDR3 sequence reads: CASRSRTGEGNEQFF. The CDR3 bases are TGTGCCAGCAGGAGTCGGACAGGGGAAGGCAATGAGCAGTTCTTC.

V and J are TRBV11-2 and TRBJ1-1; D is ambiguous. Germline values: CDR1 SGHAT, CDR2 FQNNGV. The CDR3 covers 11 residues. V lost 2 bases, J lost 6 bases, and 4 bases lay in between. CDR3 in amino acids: CASSLSSEAFF. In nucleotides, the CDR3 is TGTGCCAGCAGCTTATCGTCTGAAGCTTTCTTT.

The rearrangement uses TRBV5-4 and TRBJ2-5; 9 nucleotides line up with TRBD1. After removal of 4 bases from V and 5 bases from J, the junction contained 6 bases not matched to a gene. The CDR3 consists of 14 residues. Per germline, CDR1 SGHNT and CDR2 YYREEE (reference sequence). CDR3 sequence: CASSPGTGRETQYF. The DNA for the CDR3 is TGTGCCAGCAGCCCAGGGACAGGGAGGGAGACCCAGTACTTC.

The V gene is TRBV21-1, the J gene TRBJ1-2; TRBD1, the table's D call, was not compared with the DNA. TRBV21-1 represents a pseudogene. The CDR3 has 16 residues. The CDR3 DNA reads TGTGCCAGCAGCAAAACCCTCCAGGGGGCAGCCTATGGCTACACCTTC. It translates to CASSKTLQGAAYGYTF.

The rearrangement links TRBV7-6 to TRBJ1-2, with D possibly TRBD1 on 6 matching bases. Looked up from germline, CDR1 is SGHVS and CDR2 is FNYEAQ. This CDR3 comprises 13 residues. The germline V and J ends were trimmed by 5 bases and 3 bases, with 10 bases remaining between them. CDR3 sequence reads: CASSPNRDYGYTF. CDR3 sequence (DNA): TGTGCCAGCAGCCCGAACAGGGACTATGGCTACACCTTC.

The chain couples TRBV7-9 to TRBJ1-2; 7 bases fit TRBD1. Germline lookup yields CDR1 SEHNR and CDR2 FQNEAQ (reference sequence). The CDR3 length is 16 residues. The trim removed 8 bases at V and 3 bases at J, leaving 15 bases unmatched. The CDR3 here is CASPLAEGAQDYGYTF. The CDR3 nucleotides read TGTGCCAGCCCCCTAGCTGAGGGGGCGCAGGACTATGGCTACACCTTC.

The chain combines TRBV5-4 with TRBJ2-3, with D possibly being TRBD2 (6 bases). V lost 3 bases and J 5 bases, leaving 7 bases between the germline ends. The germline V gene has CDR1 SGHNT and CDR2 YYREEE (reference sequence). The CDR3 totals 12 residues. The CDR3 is CASSWGEDTQYF. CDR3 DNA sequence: TGTGCCAGCAGCTGGGGGGAAGATACGCAGTATTTT.

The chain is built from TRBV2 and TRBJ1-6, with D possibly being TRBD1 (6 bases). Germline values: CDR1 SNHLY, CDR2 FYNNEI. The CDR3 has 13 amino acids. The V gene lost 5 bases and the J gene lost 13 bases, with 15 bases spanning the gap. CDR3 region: CASSKGGGPPLHF. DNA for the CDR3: TGTGCCAGCAGTAAGGGGGGGGGCCCGCCCCTCCACTTT.

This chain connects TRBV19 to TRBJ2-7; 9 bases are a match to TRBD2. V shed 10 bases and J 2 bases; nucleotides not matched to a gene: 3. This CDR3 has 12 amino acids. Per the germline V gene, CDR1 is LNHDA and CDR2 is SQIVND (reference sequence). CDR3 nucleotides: TGTGCCACCTCTAGCGGGGCCTACGAGCAGTACTTC. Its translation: CATSSGAYEQYF.

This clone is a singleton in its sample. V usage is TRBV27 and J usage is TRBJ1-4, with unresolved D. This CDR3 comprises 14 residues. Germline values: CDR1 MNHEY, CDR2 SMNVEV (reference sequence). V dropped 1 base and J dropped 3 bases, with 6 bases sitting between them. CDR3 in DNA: TGTGCCAGCAGTTTATTCGGTGCTAATGAAAAACTGTTTTTT. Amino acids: CASSLFGANEKLFF.

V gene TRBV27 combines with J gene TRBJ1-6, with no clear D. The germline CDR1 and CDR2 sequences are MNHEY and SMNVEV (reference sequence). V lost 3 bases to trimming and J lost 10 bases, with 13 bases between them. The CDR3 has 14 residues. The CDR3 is CASSFGRLDSPLHF. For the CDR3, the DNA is TGTGCCAGCAGTTTCGGCAGGTTAGACTCACCCCTCCACTTT.

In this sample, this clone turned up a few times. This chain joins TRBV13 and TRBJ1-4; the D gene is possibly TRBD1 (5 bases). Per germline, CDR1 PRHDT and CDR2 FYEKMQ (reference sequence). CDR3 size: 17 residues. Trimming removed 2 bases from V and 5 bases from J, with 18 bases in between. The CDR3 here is CASSLQGTGTQNEKLFF. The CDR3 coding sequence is TGTGCCAGCAGCTTACAAGGGACGGGGACCCAAAATGAAAAACTGTTTTTT.

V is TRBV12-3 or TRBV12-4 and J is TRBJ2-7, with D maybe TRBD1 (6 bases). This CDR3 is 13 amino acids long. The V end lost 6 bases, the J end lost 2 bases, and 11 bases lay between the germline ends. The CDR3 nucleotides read TGTGCCAGCAGCCTCCGGGACACCTACGAGCAGTACTTC. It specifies CASSLRDTYEQYF.

The CDR3 coding sequence is TGTGCCAGCAGCTTGCGCGGGGGAGGTTACGAGCAGTACTTC. Translating gives CASSLRGGGYEQYF. The chain recombines TRBV7-2 with TRBJ2-7, with TRBD2 matching over 7 bases. CDR3 size: 14 residues. Germline V gene sequence: CDR1 SGHTA, CDR2 FQGNSA. After removal of 3 bases from V and 4 bases from J, the junction contained 6 bases not matched to a gene.

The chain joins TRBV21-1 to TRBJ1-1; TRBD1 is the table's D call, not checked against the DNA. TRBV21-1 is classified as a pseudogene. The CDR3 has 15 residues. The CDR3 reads CASSKVMRGYAEAFF. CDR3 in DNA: TGTGCCAGCAGCAAAGTTATGAGGGGGTACGCTGAAGCTTTCTTT.

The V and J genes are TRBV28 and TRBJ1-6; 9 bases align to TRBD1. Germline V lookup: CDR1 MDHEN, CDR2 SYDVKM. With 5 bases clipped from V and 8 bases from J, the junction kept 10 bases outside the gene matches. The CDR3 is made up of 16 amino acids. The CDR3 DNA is TGTGCCAGCAGTCCCGCGGGACAGGGTAATGATTCACCCCTCCACTTT. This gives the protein CASSPAGQGNDSPLHF.

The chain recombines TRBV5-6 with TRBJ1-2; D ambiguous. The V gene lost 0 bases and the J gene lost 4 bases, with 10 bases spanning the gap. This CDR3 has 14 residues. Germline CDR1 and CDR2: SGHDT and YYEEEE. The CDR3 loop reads CASSLGPPSYGYTF. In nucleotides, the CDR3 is TGTGCCAGCAGCTTGGGCCCACCCAGCTATGGCTACACCTTC.

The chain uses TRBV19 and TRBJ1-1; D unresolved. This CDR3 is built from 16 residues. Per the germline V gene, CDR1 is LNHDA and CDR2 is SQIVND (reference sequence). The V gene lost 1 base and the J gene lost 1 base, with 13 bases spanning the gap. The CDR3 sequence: CASSIGRLAGNTEAFF. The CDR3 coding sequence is TGTGCCAGTAGTATAGGGCGCCTCGCAGGGAACACTGAAGCTTTCTTT.

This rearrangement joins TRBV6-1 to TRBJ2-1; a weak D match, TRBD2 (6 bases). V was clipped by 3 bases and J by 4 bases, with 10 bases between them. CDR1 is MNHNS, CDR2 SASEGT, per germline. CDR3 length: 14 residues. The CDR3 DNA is TGTGCCAGCAGTGACGGGGGACCTTACAATGAGCAGTTCTTC. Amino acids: CASSDGGPYNEQFF.

The CDR3 spells CASSSPGSGTYNEQFF. Here the CDR3 DNA reads TGTGCCAGCAGCTCCCCCGGGAGCGGGACCTACAATGAGCAGTTCTTC. The chain joins TRBV5-4 to TRBJ2-1; 7 nucleotides match TRBD2. Per germline, CDR1 SGHNT and CDR2 YYREEE (reference sequence). This CDR3 is 16 amino acids long. V trimming: 3 bases; J trimming: 2 bases; junction bases outside the gene matches: 8.

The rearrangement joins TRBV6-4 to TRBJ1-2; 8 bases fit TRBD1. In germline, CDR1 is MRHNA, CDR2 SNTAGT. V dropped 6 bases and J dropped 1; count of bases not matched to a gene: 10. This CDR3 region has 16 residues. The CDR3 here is CASRQYPDRGNYGYTF. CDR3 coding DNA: TGTGCCAGCAGACAATACCCCGACAGGGGTAACTATGGCTACACCTTC.

DNA of the CDR3: TGTGCCAGCAGCTTATCGGGACAGAGCACAGATACGCAGTATTTT. Translation: CASSLSGQSTDTQYF. V and J are TRBV7-2 and TRBJ2-3; 7 bases agree with TRBD1. This CDR3 contains 15 residues. Germline assignment: CDR1 SGHTA and CDR2 FQGNSA. The V and J ends lost 2 bases and 0 bases, in that order; junction bases with no gene match: 2.

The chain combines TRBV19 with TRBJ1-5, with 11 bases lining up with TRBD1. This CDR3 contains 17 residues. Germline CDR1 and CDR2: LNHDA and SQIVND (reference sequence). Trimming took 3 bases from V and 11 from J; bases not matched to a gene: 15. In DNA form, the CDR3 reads TGTGCCAGTAGTATCGGCGGTGGGACAGGGGGAGATTGGTCCCAGCATTTT. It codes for CASSIGGGTGGDWSQHF.

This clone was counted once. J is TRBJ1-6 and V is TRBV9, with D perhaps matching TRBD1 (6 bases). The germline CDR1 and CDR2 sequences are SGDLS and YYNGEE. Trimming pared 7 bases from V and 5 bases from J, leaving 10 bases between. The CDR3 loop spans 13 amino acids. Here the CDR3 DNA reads TGTGCCAGCGGGACAATAGATAATTCACCCCTCCACTTT. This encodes CASGTIDNSPLHF.

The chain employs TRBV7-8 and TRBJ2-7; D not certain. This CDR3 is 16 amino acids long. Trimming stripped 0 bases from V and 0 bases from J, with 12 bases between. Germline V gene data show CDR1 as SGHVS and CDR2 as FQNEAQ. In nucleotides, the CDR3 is TGTGCCAGCAGCTTAGCCGCGCAAAGGCTCTCCTACGAGCAGTACTTC. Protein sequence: CASSLAAQRLSYEQYF.